This is a list of T cell receptor beta chains from one sample in a study of blood T cell repertoires in COVID-19. This table comes from immunoSEQ multiplex PCR, and its TCRdb copy is limited to in-frame clones, with some not included. This table holds roughly 330,000 clones, 70% to 90% found once. Material for sequencing was PBMCs or T cells enriched from blood (not recorded which). The source of these receptors is a woman between 25 and 40 years old who had recovered from COVID-19. The CDR3 runs from the conserved cysteine through the conserved F or W. Fields, in order: V gene, J gene, D gene, clone size, CDR3 DNA, CDR3 protein. A D gene is named only where the DNA matches it firmly. A clone size is listed for some rows: how often the clone was seen (once, few, many), or a class if it is expanded.

>TRBV6-2/TRBV6-3|TRBJ1-1|TRBD1|once
TGTGCCAGCAGTTACGGGACAGGGGGCTGGAACACTGAAGCTTTCTTT
CASSYGTGGWNTEAFF
>TRBV19|TRBJ1-1|.|.
TGTGCCAGTAGTATATCAGGGGCCTACACTGAAGCTTTCTTT
CASSISGAYTEAFF
>TRBV6-4|TRBJ1-1|TRBD1|.
TGTGCCAGCAGTCAGGACAGGGGCACTGAAGCTTTCTTT
CASSQDRGTEAFF
>TRBV30|TRBJ2-2|.|.
TGTGCCCTACAGCAGGGAGGAGGCGGGGAGCTGTTTTTT
CALQQGGGGELFF
>TRBV6-5|TRBJ2-7|.|.
TGTGCCAGCAACCAACTAGCTTCCGTGGCCGAGCAGTACTTC
CASNQLASVAEQYF
>TRBV5-5|TRBJ1-3|.|.
TGTGCCAGCAGCCCCGGACAGAACTCTGGAAACACCATATATTTT
CASSPGQNSGNTIYF
>TRBV7-3|TRBJ2-7|TRBD2|.
TGTGCCAGCAGCAACGGGAGGGCCTACGAGCAGTACTTC
CASSNGRAYEQYF
>TRBV7-3|TRBJ2-1|TRBD2|.
TGTGCCAGCAGCATAGGACTAGCGTTGAGTGAGCAGTTCTTC
CASSIGLALSEQFF
>TRBV2|TRBJ1-4|TRBD1|few
TGTGCCAGCAGTGTCCTGACAGGGGGAAATGAAAAACTGTTTTTT
CASSVLTGGNEKLFF
>TRBV21-1|TRBJ1-2|.|few
TGTGCCAGCAGCAAAGCGGAATACTTGCTGCTTGGATGGAGACAGGGGCCTCTGACGTGTGGCTACACCTTC
CASSKAEYLLLGWRQGPLTCGYTF
>TRBV11-2|TRBJ1-1|TRBD1|once
TGTGCCAGCAGCTCGGGACAGGGGGCAGGTACTGAAGCTTTCTTT
CASSSGQGAGTEAFF
>TRBV5-1|TRBJ1-3|.|.
TGCGCCAGCAGCTTGGAGGGGCCCTTCTCTGGAAACACCATATATTTT
CASSLEGPFSGNTIYF
>TRBV6-5|TRBJ1-1|.|once
TGTGCCAGCAGTTACTTACTGGACACTGAAGCTTTCTTT
CASSYLLDTEAFF
>TRBV12-3/TRBV12-4|TRBJ1-2|TRBD1|few
TGTGCCAGGGTCCCCGGGACAGGCGGCTACACCTTC
CARVPGTGGYTF
>TRBV7-9|TRBJ1-2|.|.
TGTGCCAGCAGCTGGGGGGGTGCAGGGGCAAGCTATGGCTACACCTTC
CASSWGGAGASYGYTF
>TRBV19|TRBJ2-7|TRBD1|.
TGTGCCAGTAGTCCGAGGACGACAGGGGGCTTTTCCTACGAGCAGTACTTC
CASSPRTTGGFSYEQYF
>TRBV15|TRBJ1-4|.|.
TGTGCCACCAGCAGAGTGAAATATCAAGGGGCTGGAACTAATGAAAAACTGTTTTTT
CATSRVKYQGAGTNEKLFF
>TRBV27|TRBJ1-5|.|.
TGTGCCAGCAGTTCCAACGGGGGAGGTCAGCCCCAGCATTTT
CASSSNGGGQPQHF
>TRBV9|TRBJ1-2|TRBD1|.
TGTGCCAGCAGCCGGACCCAGACAGGGCCCTATGGCTACACCTTC
CASSRTQTGPYGYTF
>TRBV7-3|TRBJ2-1|TRBD1|.
TGTGCCAGCAGCTCGGGACAGAACAATGAGCAGTTCTTC
CASSSGQNNEQFF
>TRBV27|TRBJ2-5|.|.
TGTGCCAGCCCCACACCAAAACAGGGAGTTGGAGGAGAGACCCAGTACTTC
CASPTPKQGVGGETQYF
>TRBV7-6|TRBJ2-1|.|.
TGTGCCAGCAGCCCCCCCCGGGTCCATGAGCAGTTCTTC
CASSPPRVHEQFF
>TRBV11-2|TRBJ1-1|TRBD1|.
TGTGCCAGCAGCCAGCCGGGACAGGGGTCCCCTGAAGCTTTCTTT
CASSQPGQGSPEAFF
>TRBV5-4|TRBJ1-1|TRBD1|.
TGTGCCAGCAGCAAAGGGACAGGGATCATGAACACTGAAGCTTTCTTT
CASSKGTGIMNTEAFF
>TRBV27|TRBJ2-1|TRBD2|.
TGTGCCAGCAGTCCCCGATTAGCGGGGGGGCCTTCCTACAATGAGCAGTTCTTC
CASSPRLAGGPSYNEQFF
>TRBV30|TRBJ1-4|.|.
TGTGCCTGGAGTGTCGGACAGTCTGCAACTAATGAAAAACTGTTTTTT
CAWSVGQSATNEKLFF
>TRBV9|TRBJ2-7|.|.
TGTGCCAGCAGCGTAGGGTCCGGTTTATCCTACGAGCAGTACTTC
CASSVGSGLSYEQYF
>TRBV4-3|TRBJ2-1|.|.
TGCGCCAGCAGCCACGACAGGAGCTCCTACAATGAGCAGTTCTTC
CASSHDRSSYNEQFF
>TRBV28|TRBJ1-5|.|.
TGTGCCAGCAGTCTCTCACAGGGAAGCAATCAGCCCCAGCATTTT
CASSLSQGSNQPQHF
>TRBV3-1/TRBV3-2|TRBJ2-2|TRBD1|once
TGTGCCAGCAGCGCCCGACAGGGGGCGTTTTCGAACACCGGGGAGCTGTTTTTT
CASSARQGAFSNTGELFF
>TRBV12-3/TRBV12-4|TRBJ1-1|.|.
TGTGCCAGCAGTTCGCCGGGACTGGCTTTCTTT
CASSSPGLAFF
>TRBV2|TRBJ1-1|.|.
TGTGCCAGCTCATATCGTTTCGAGGAACCGAGGGCGAACACTGAAGCTTTCTTT
CASSYRFEEPRANTEAFF
>TRBV19|TRBJ1-1|.|few
TGTGCCAGTAAGCCCAGGGGTTCCACTGAAGCTTTCTTT
CASKPRGSTEAFF